The 18 T cell receptor beta chains reported below all come from one sample, sequenced in a study of T cells after yellow fever vaccination. TCRdb analysed the 5' RACE reads with MiXCR anew, one entry per CDR3 protein. Here the sample spans about 300,000 distinct CDR3 sequences, about 6.6% being singletons. The sample here was PBMCs, taken roughly 47 days after the first yellow fever vaccination. These receptors were taken from a man between 18 and 35 years old who received the YFV17D yellow fever vaccine.

The rearrangement links TRBV20-1 to TRBJ2-3; 12 nucleotides match TRBD2. The CDR3 length is 15 residues. The V gene's germline CDR1 is DFQATT and CDR2 SNEGSKA (reference sequence). Germline trimming cut 1 base from V and 2 bases from J; bases unmatched to any gene: 1. CDR3 nucleotides: TGCAGTGCTAGAGGGACTAGCGGGGTCACAGATACGCAGTATTTT. Translating gives CSARGTSGVTDTQYF.

In nucleotides, the CDR3 is TGTGCCACCAGTGAAGGACAGGGTTGGAATACGCAGTATTTT. It encodes CATSEGQGWNTQYF. The V gene is TRBV24-1, the J gene TRBJ2-3; 8 nucleotides match TRBD1. Germline CDR1 reads KGHDR; CDR2 reads SFDVKD. The CDR3 runs to 14 residues. Trimming removed 4 bases from V and 7 bases from J; junction bases left unmatched: 6.

In its sample, this clonotype was seen a few times. The chain employs TRBV2 and TRBJ1-1; tentative D call: TRBD1 (5 bases). This CDR3 has 13 residues. V was cut by 6 bases and J by 1 base, with 9 bases left in between. Germline-derived CDR1 and CDR2 are SNHLY and FYNNEI. CDR3 in DNA: TGTGCCAGCAGGGGGGAAAAGAACACTGAAGCTTTCTTT. Translating gives CASRGEKNTEAFF.

This chain uses TRBV5-1 with TRBJ2-6; D call uncertain. In germline, CDR1 is SGHRS, CDR2 YFSETQ. The CDR3 contains 14 residues. Trimming cost V 4 bases and J 1 base, with 6 bases left between them. This chain's CDR3 is CASSPQSGANVLTF. For the CDR3, the DNA is TGCGCCAGCAGCCCGCAATCTGGGGCCAACGTCCTGACTTTC.

The rearrangement links TRBV5-5 to TRBJ2-1; D is unresolved. CDR3 length: 13 amino acids. From germline, CDR1 is SGHKS and CDR2 YYEKEE (reference sequence). The V end lost 4 bases, the J end lost 8 bases, and 13 bases lay between the germline ends. The CDR3 nucleotides are TGTGCCAGCAGCCGGGCTATGGGGTATGAGCAGTTCTTC. This codes for CASSRAMGYEQFF.

The rearrangement links TRBV7-2 to TRBJ1-1, with 9 bases matching TRBD1. CDR1 SGHTA and CDR2 FQGNSA come from the germline V gene. V was clipped by 3 bases and J by 5 bases; unmatched bases: 7. The CDR3 loop spans 15 amino acids. CDR3 DNA sequence: TGTGCCAGCAGCTTTCGCGGACAGGGGTGGACTGAAGCTTTCTTT. Encoded protein: CASSFRGQGWTEAFF.

This clonotype was observed at least ten times. The chain combines TRBV5-1 with TRBJ2-2; 7 bases match TRBD1. V lost 4 bases to trimming and J lost 4 bases; unmatched junction nucleotides: 4. CDR3 size: 14 residues. Per the germline V gene, CDR1 is SGHRS and CDR2 is YFSETQ. CDR3 amino acids: CASSPQGPTGELFF. DNA for the CDR3: TGCGCCAGCAGCCCACAGGGGCCCACCGGGGAGCTGTTTTTT.

This clonotype was counted many times. The J gene is TRBJ2-5, the V gene TRBV28; TRBD1 might be the D (5 bases). Trimming shortened V by 6 bases and J by 1 base, and 9 bases separated the two germline ends. The CDR3 sequence is 13 residues long. In germline, CDR1 is MDHEN, CDR2 SYDVKM. This CDR3 is CASRPQGQETQYF. DNA for the CDR3: TGTGCCAGCAGGCCCCAGGGCCAAGAGACCCAGTACTTC.

This clonotype came up many times. CDR3 amino acids: CASSYRQGASTYEQYV. The CDR3 DNA sequence: TGTGCCAGCAGTTACAGACAGGGGGCCTCGACCTACGAGCAGTACGTC. The rearrangement links TRBV6-5 to TRBJ2-7, with 10 bases that match TRBD1. With 2 bases clipped from V and 2 bases from J, the junction kept 6 bases outside the gene matches. The CDR3 is 16 residues long. In germline, CDR1 is MNHEY, CDR2 SVGAGI.

This clonotype showed up just a few times. V is TRBV29-1 and J is TRBJ1-1; no clear D gene. Trimming took 7 bases from V and 0 from J, leaving 18 bases between them. The CDR3 runs to 15 residues. Germline-derived CDR1 and CDR2 are SQVTM and ANQGSEA. CDR3 in DNA: TGCAGCGCGTGGGGTTCGACGGAAGTGAACACTGAAGCTTTCTTT. Amino acids: CSAWGSTEVNTEAFF.

This sequence joins TRBV11-2 and TRBJ2-5, with 8 bases matching TRBD2. The ends lost 1 base at V and 2 bases at J; junction bases unmatched: 3. CDR1 and CDR2 (germline): SGHAT, FQNNGV. This CDR3 has 15 amino acids. CDR3 bases: TGTGCCAGCAGCTTAGTACTAGCGGCTCAAGAGACCCAGTACTTC. Protein sequence: CASSLVLAAQETQYF.

The rearrangement links TRBV7-9 to TRBJ1-2; D might be TRBD1 (5 bases). CDR1 is SEHNR and CDR2 is FQNEAQ in the germline V gene (reference sequence). This CDR3 is 14 amino acids long. Trimming removed 3 bases from V and 4 bases from J, with 12 bases in between. CDR3 protein: CASSFEGVLYGYTF. The CDR3 DNA follows: TGTGCCAGCAGCTTTGAAGGGGTTCTCTATGGCTACACCTTC. Complete variable domain (other parts from reference TRBV7-9 and TRBJ1-2): DTGVSQNPRHKITKRGQNVTFRCDPISEHNRLYWYRQTLGQGPEFLTYFQNEAQLEKSRLLSDRFSAERPKGSFSTLEIQRTEQGDSAMYLCASSFEGVLYGYTFGSGTRLTVV.

J is TRBJ1-1 and V is TRBV6-2 or TRBV6-3; no clear D gene. V gave up 0 bases and J gave up 3 bases, with 17 bases separating them. Germline CDR1 MNHEY, CDR2 SVGEGT. The CDR3 has 17 amino acids. CDR3 nucleotide sequence: TGTGCCAGCAGTTACTCGAGGTCCATCCCCTCGGACACTGAAGCTTTCTTT. This encodes CASSYSRSIPSDTEAFF.

The V call is TRBV12-3 or TRBV12-4, the J call TRBJ2-2; the match to TRBD1 covers 7 bases. Trimming cost V 3 bases and J 6 bases; bases outside gene matches: 7. CDR3 length: 15 amino acids. CDR3 loop: CASSLGQPGAGELFF. DNA for the CDR3: TGTGCCAGCAGTTTGGGACAGCCTGGGGCCGGGGAGCTGTTTTTT.

This clonotype was picked up a small number of times. The chain is built from TRBV5-1 and TRBJ1-4, with TRBD1 as a possible D gene (5 bases). The CDR3 has 17 amino acids. The germline V gene encodes CDR1 SGHRS and CDR2 YFSETQ. Trimming removed 4 bases at V and 0 bases at J, with 16 bases between. The CDR3 DNA follows: TGCGCCAGCAGCCTGTTGGGACGGACTGCAACTAATGAAAAACTGTTTTTT. Its translation is CASSLLGRTATNEKLFF.

The CDR3 sequence: CASSFRSGGDTQYF. CDR3 bases: TGCGCCAGCAGCTTCCGGTCGGGGGGAGATACGCAGTATTTT. The chain recombines TRBV5-1 with TRBJ2-3, with 7 nucleotides matching TRBD2. Germline values: CDR1 SGHRS, CDR2 YFSETQ. The CDR3 covers 14 residues. The J segment lost 5 bases and the V segment lost 2 bases, leaving 5 bases of the junction unmatched.

V and J are TRBV19 and TRBJ2-7; maybe TRBD1 (5 bases). The V end was cut by 0 bases, the J end by 1 base, with 13 bases between. CDR3 length: 16 amino acids. Looked up from germline, CDR1 is LNHDA and CDR2 is SQIVND (reference sequence). The CDR3 loop reads CASSIDGAGSSYEQYF. The CDR3 DNA follows: TGTGCCAGTAGTATAGATGGGGCAGGTTCTTCCTACGAGCAGTACTTC.

There are many counts of this clonotype. This sequence joins TRBV7-2 and TRBJ2-3; 9 bases are a match to TRBD2. Germline V gene sequence: CDR1 SGHTA, CDR2 FQGNSA. Germline trimming cut 3 bases from V and 2 bases from J; bases unmatched to any gene: 3. The CDR3 has 15 amino acids. CDR3 loop: CASSLTSGYTDTQYF. CDR3 coding DNA: TGTGCCAGCAGCTTGACTAGCGGATACACAGATACGCAGTATTTT. Full variable domain (missing parts from reference TRBV7-2 and TRBJ2-3): GAGVSQSPSNKVTEKGKDVELRCDPISGHTALYWYRQSLGQGLEFLIYFQGNSAPDKSGLPSDRFSAERTGGSVSTLTIQRTQQEDSAVYLCASSLTSGYTDTQYFGPGTRLTVL.